What follows describes a single T cell receptor (beta chain). What it recognizes is unknown. This entry is derived from a study of neoadjuvant nivolumab and ipilimumab in lung cancer. V lost 3 bases to trimming and J lost 3 bases; unmatched junction nucleotides: 13. Germline V lookup: CDR1 GTSNPN, CDR2 SVGIG (reference sequence). This CDR3 region has 16 residues. Findings of the study overall: TCR sequencing covered a small number of samples. Resected-tumor TCR richness correlated positively with pretherapy blood richness. Compared with tumor-adjacent uninvolved lung, resected tumors showed greater richness and clonality. Only a single major-pathologic-response sample was available for clonality analysis.

The repertoire was sequenced with immunoSEQ multiplex PCR; TCRdb's copy has only in-frame clones and lacks some. Here the sample spans 10,000 to 15,000 clones, around two thirds being singletons. The V and J genes are TRBV30 and TRBJ1-2, with 7 bases identical to TRBD1. Sequencing used peripheral blood, obtained after neoadjuvant nivolumab, alone or with ipilimumab, at or shortly before surgery. The clonotype was recovered from an adult with non-small cell lung cancer. DNA for the CDR3: TGTGCCTGGAGGGGGGAACTGACAGGGAGGGACTATGGCTACACCTTC. It translates to CAWRGELTGRDYGYTF.